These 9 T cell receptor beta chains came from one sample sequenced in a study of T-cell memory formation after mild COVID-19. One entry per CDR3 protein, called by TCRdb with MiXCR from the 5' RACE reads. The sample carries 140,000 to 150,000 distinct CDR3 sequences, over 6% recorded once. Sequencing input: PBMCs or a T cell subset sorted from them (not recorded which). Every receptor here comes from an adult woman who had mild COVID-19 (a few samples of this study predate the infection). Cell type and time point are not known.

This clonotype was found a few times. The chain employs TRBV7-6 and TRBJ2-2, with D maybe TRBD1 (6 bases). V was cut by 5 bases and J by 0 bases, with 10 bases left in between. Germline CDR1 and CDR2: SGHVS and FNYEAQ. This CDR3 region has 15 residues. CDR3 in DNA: TGTGCCAGCAGCGACAGGTTTGCGAACACCGGGGAGCTGTTTTTT. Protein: CASSDRFANTGELFF.

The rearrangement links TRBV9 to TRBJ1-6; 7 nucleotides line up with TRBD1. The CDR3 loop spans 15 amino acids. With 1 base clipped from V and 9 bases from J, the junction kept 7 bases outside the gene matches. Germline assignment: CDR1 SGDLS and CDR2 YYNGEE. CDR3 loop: CASSVRGGDGSPLHF. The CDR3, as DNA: TGTGCCAGCAGCGTAAGAGGGGGCGATGGTTCACCCCTCCACTTT.

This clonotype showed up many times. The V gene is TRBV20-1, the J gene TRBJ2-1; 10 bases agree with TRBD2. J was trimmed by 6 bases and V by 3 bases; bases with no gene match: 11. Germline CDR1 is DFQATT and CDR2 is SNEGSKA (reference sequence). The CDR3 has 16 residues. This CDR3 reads CSASPAGGHKFNEQFF. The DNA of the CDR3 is TGCAGTGCTAGCCCAGCGGGAGGGCACAAATTCAATGAGCAGTTCTTC.

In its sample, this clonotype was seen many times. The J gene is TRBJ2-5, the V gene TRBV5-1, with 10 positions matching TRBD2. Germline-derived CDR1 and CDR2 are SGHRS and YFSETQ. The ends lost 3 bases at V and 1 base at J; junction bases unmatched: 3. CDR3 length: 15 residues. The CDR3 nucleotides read TGCGCCAGCAGCTCTAGCGGGGGCCGCCAAGAGACCCAGTACTTC. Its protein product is CASSSSGGRQETQYF. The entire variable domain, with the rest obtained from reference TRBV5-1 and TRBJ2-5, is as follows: KAGVTQTPRYLIKTRGQQVTLSCSPISGHRSVSWYQQTPGQGLQFLFEYFSETQRNKGNFPGRFSGRQFSNSRSEMNVSTLELGDSALYLCASSSSGGRQETQYFGPGTRLLVL.

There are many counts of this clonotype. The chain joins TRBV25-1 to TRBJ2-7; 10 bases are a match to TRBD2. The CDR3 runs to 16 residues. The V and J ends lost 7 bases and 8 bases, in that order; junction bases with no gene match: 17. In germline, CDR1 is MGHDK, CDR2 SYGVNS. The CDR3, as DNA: TGTGCCAGCAACGACTGGCCTAGCGGGAGATCGTCGAAGCAGTACTTC. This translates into CASNDWPSGRSSKQYF.

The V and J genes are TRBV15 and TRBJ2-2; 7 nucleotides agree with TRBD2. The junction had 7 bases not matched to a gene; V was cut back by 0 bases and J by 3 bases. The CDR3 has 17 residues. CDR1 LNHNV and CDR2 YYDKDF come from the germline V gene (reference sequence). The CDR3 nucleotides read TGTGCCACCAGCAGAGACAACGCGGGAGACGACACCGGGGAGCTGTTTTTT. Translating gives CATSRDNAGDDTGELFF.

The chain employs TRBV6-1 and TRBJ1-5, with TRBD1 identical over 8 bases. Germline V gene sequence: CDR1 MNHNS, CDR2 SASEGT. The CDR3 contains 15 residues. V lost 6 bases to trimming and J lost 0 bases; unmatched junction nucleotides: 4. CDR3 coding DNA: TGTGCCAGCAGATCGGGACAGGTTAGCAATCAGCCCCAGCATTTT. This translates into CASRSGQVSNQPQHF.

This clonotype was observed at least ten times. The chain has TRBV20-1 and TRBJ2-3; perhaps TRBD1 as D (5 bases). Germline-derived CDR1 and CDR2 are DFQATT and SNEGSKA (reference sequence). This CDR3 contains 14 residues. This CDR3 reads CRVYSGSSTDTQYF. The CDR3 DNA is TGCAGAGTCTATTCAGGGTCTAGCACAGATACGCAGTATTTT.

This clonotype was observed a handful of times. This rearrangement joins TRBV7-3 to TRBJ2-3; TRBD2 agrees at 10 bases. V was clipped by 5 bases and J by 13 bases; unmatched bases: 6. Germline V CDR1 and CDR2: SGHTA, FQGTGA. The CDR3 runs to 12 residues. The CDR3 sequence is CASSTPGLAKYF. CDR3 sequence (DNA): TGTGCCAGCAGCACACCGGGACTAGCGAAGTATTTT.